This T cell receptor (beta chain) was identified during a study of T cell responses to AZD1222 COVID-19 vaccine. This CDR3 comprises 14 residues. J gave up 2 bases and V 2 bases, and 0 bases lay outside the gene matches. The germline CDR1 and CDR2 sequences are MRHNA and SNTAGT. Profiled with immunoSEQ multiplex PCR; TCRdb holds only in-frame clones, not every one. The profile shows 150,000 or so clones, roughly nine tenths of them singletons. This receptor was taken from an adult who received the AZD1222 COVID-19 vaccine. The sample here was peripheral blood, taken 28 days after the second AZD1222 dose. J is TRBJ1-5 and V is TRBV6-4, with 7 bases aligning to TRBD1. This CDR3 reads CASSDQGGNQPQHF. In DNA form, the CDR3 reads TGTGCCAGCAGTGACCAGGGGGGCAATCAGCCCCAGCATTTT.